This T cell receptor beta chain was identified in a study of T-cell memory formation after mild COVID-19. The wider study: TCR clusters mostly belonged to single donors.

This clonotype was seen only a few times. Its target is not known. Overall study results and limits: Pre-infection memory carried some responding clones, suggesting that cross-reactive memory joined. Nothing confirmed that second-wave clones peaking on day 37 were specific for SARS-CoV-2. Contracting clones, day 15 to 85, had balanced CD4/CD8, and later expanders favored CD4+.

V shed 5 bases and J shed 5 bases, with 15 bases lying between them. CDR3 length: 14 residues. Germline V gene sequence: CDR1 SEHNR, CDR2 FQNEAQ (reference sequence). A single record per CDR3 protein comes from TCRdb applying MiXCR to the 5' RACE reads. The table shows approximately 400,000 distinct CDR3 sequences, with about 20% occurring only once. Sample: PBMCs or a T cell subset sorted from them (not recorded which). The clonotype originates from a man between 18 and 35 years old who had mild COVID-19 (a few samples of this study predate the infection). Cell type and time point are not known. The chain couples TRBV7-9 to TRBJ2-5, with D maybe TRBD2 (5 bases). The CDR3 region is CASSLDAGRETQYF. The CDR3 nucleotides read TGTGCCAGCAGCCTGGACGCGGGCAGGGAGACCCAGTACTTC.